These T cell receptor beta chains were read from a single sample in a study of T cells in Graves' hyperthyroidism and ophthalmopathy. TCRdb re-called the multiplex PCR reads through MiXCR, storing one row per CDR3 protein. The table shows 200,000 to 250,000 distinct CDR3 sequences, with about 16% occurring only once. The sample consisted of blood. These receptors all stem from a young woman with Graves' ophthalmopathy. Both conserved end residues are part of each CDR3. D genes are given only for firm matches. Some rows mark clone size as missing; the rest say once, few, many or name a class of expanded clone.

V: TRBV12-3/TRBV12-4
length: 13
D: .
J: TRBJ1-1
size: .
CDR3: CASRGPMNTEAFF
DNA: TGTGCCAGCAGGGGACCGATGAACACTGAAGCTTTCTTT

V: TRBV20-1
length: 11
D: .
J: TRBJ1-2
size: many
CDR3: CSARDREDYTF
DNA: TGCAGTGCTAGAGACAGGGAAGATTACACCTTC

V: TRBV5-6
length: 17
D: TRBD1
J: TRBJ1-2
size: .
CDR3: CASSFRDRGLLNYGYTF
DNA: TGTGCCAGCAGCTTTCGGGACAGGGGGCTCCTTAACTATGGCTACACCTTC

V: TRBV7-3
length: 14
D: .
J: TRBJ2-7
size: many
CDR3: CASSLTSASYEQYF
DNA: TGTGCCAGCAGCTTAACTAGCGCATCCTACGAGCAGTACTTC

V: TRBV7-7
length: 18
D: .
J: TRBJ1-2
size: many
CDR3: CASSLAISGAGLQYGYTF
DNA: TGTGCTAGCAGCTTAGCTATTTCCGGGGCGGGCCTGCAGTATGGCTACACCTTC

V: TRBV7-3
length: 13
D: .
J: TRBJ2-5
size: many
CDR3: CASSPDRKETQYF
DNA: TGTGCCAGCAGCCCGGACAGAAAAGAGACCCAGTACTTC

V: TRBV6-5
length: 19
D: .
J: TRBJ2-6
size: .
CDR3: CASSYSGLGRLTGANVLTF
DNA: TGTGCCAGCAGTTACTCGGGGTTGGGACGATTGACTGGGGCCAACGTCCTGACTTTC

V: TRBV7-2
length: 16
D: TRBD2
J: TRBJ2-5
size: many
CDR3: CASSPASGRIAETQYF
DNA: TGTGCCAGCAGCCCCGCTAGCGGGAGAATCGCAGAGACCCAGTACTTC

V: TRBV19
length: 17
D: TRBD1
J: TRBJ1-4
size: .
CDR3: CASSPGGHPTTNEKLFF
DNA: TGTGCCAGTAGTCCAGGGGGACATCCGACAACTAATGAAAAACTGTTTTTT

V: TRBV6-5
length: 16
D: .
J: TRBJ2-1
size: many
CDR3: CASSYSVESSYNEQFF
DNA: TGTGCCAGCAGTTACAGTGTGGAAAGCTCCTACAATGAGCAGTTCTTC

V: TRBV5-4
length: 13
D: TRBD1
J: TRBJ2-1
size: few
CDR3: CASSSRDRWEQFF
DNA: TGTGCCAGCAGCTCCCGGGACAGGTGGGAGCAGTTCTTC

V: TRBV18
length: 17
D: .
J: TRBJ1-6
size: once
CDR3: CASSPIQVGSYNSPLHF
DNA: TGTGCCAGCTCACCTATACAGGTGGGCTCCTATAATTCACCCCTCCACTTT

V: TRBV3-2
length: 16
D: .
J: TRBJ2-7
size: many
CDR3: CASSHPAQASSYEQYF
DNA: TGTGCCAGCAGCCACCCGGCACAGGCAAGCTCCTACGAGCAGTACTTC

V: TRBV18
length: 15
D: .
J: TRBJ1-4
size: many
CDR3: CASSPQDRPNEKLFF
DNA: TGTGCCAGCTCGCCTCAAGATAGACCGAATGAAAAACTGTTTTTT

V: TRBV19
length: 13
D: .
J: TRBJ1-2
size: few
CDR3: CASSAGTAYGYTF
DNA: TGTGCCAGTAGTGCCGGGACGGCATATGGCTACACCTTC